The entry below gives a single T cell receptor beta chain sequence along with its context. The data belong to a study of blood T cell repertoires in COVID-19. Study at large: Spain, Italy and the United States supplied samples that represented acute and convalescent COVID-19.

The CDR3 covers 14 residues. The V gene end was trimmed by 2 bases and the J gene end by 4 bases; junction bases not matched to a gene: 1. Germline V gene data show CDR1 as MGHRA and CDR2 as YSYEKL. The table came from immunoSEQ multiplex PCR; TCRdb's copy has only in-frame clones and leaves some out. Of tens of thousands of clones listed, around 84% were seen once; the top ten hold roughly 2.5%. The source is a man in his forties or fifties with acute or convalescent COVID-19. Sequenced: peripheral blood. This chain joins TRBV4-1 and TRBJ2-5, with 10 bases lining up with TRBD1. CDR3 DNA sequence: TGCGCCAGCAGCCAATGGACAGGGGGAGAGACCCAGTACTTC. This codes for CASSQWTGGETQYF.